This T cell receptor beta chain was recovered during a study of T cells in Graves' hyperthyroidism and ophthalmopathy. Across the whole study: Sampling of peripheral blood happened at initial diagnosis, prior to any treatment. Study-level findings and limits: Ophthalmopathy was distinguished from stable hyperthyroidism by 13 V-J signatures.

Patients aged 18 to 65 had newly diagnosed hyperthyroidism that had lasted under 2 months. The authors took PBMCs from over 8.5 ml fresh peripheral blood. Details on this clonotype: Its antigen is undetermined.

There were TCR beta CDR3 regions amplified from RNA transcripts. With the HTBI primer set, the TCR CDR3 went through a first round of RT-PCR. TCRdb recomputed calls from the multiplex PCR reads with MiXCR, one row per CDR3 protein. Among about 480,000 distinct CDR3 sequences, roughly 14% were seen once, and the ten largest hold around a sixth. This clonotype was sampled from a woman under 30 with Graves' hyperthyroidism. Sequences were obtained from blood.

CDR3 coding DNA: TGTGCCAGCAGCCGACTAGCGAGAGGGTCTGGAAACACCATATATTTT. It encodes CASSRLARGSGNTIYF. The chain carries TRBV4-2 and TRBJ1-3; D call uncertain. CDR1 and CDR2 (germline): LGHNA, YNFKEQ. The CDR3 sequence is 16 residues long. Between the trimmed V and J ends, which lost 4 bases and 1 base, there was a span of 14 bases.